The 27 T cell receptor beta chains below all came from one sample that was sequenced in a study of T-cell reconstitution after alpha-beta-depleted transplantation in children. Preparation of the TCRbeta library involved a method that used unique molecular identifiers. TCRdb reprocessed the PCR reads with MiXCR, giving one entry per CDR3 protein. Here the sample spans fewer than 200,000 distinct CDR3 sequences, around 7% being singletons. The source material was PBMCs from the stem cell graft donor, sampled from the stem cell graft. Receptors originate from a human donor who donated a stem cell graft to a child with Wiskott-Aldrich syndrome.

In nucleotides, the CDR3 is TGTGCCACCCTCTCCGGGACCTCTAGCACAGATACGCAGTATTTT. It codes for CATLSGTSSTDTQYF. This chain connects TRBV18 to TRBJ2-3; D possibly uses TRBD1 or TRBD2 (5 bases each). CDR1 is KGHSH and CDR2 is LQKENI in the germline V gene. The germline V and J ends were trimmed by 10 bases and 0 bases, with 17 bases remaining between them. CDR3 size: 15 residues.

In its sample, this clonotype was seen many times. V usage is TRBV20-1 and J usage is TRBJ2-1, with 14 bases aligning to TRBD2. CDR1 is DFQATT and CDR2 is SNEGSKA in the germline V gene (reference sequence). Trimming removed 0 bases from V and 2 bases from J; junction bases left unmatched: 3. The CDR3 extends over 17 amino acids. The CDR3 spells CSARDETSGRAYNEQFF. The CDR3 nucleotides read TGCAGTGCTAGAGATGAGACTAGCGGGAGGGCCTACAATGAGCAGTTCTTC.

This clonotype has a count of ten or more. The chain carries TRBV6-2 or TRBV6-3 and TRBJ2-2; a weak D match, TRBD2 (6 bases). The CDR3 extends over 16 amino acids. In germline, CDR1 is MNHEY, CDR2 SVGEGT. Trimming pared 7 bases from V and 3 bases from J, leaving 18 bases between. In DNA, the CDR3 is TGTGCCAGCATCAAAGACCGGGACTTGGACACCGGGGAGCTGTTTTTT. This translates into CASIKDRDLDTGELFF.

This clonotype has ten or more counts. In DNA, the CDR3 is TGTGCCAGCAGTTTAGGTGGCATACAAAGAGCTTTCTTT. It yields the protein CASSLGGIQRAFF. The V call is TRBV12-3 or TRBV12-4, the J call TRBJ1-1; no clear D gene. V lost 1 base and J 10 bases, leaving 13 bases between the germline ends. CDR3 length: 13 residues.

This clonotype was counted ten times or more. The V call is TRBV20-1, the J call TRBJ2-5; 8 nucleotides align to TRBD2. V lost 3 bases, J lost 4 bases, and 10 bases stayed unmatched. Germline CDR1 DFQATT, CDR2 SNEGSKA (reference sequence). CDR3 length: 15 residues. Written as DNA, the CDR3 is TGCAGTGCTAGGCCTCAAGCGGGAGCCGGAGAGACCCAGTACTTC. Residues: CSARPQAGAGETQYF.

The chain combines TRBV20-1 with TRBJ2-3; 11 bases are shared with TRBD2. The germline gives CDR1 DFQATT, CDR2 SNEGSKA (reference sequence). The CDR3 length is 16 residues. The J segment lost 4 bases and the V segment lost 1 base, leaving 7 bases of the junction unmatched. CDR3 in DNA: TGCAGTGCTAGAGGGGGTAGCGGGGGGGCCCCAGATACGCAGTATTTT. This translates into CSARGGSGGAPDTQYF.

This sequence joins TRBV5-1 and TRBJ2-3, with TRBD2 matching over 15 bases. Trimming removed 3 bases from V and 0 bases from J; junction bases left unmatched: 11. CDR1 and CDR2 from the germline V gene are SGHRS and YFSETQ. The CDR3 loop spans 20 amino acids. CDR3 residues: CASSWGLAGGPKTSTDTQYF. As DNA, the CDR3 is TGCGCCAGCAGCTGGGGACTAGCGGGGGGCCCTAAAACTAGCACAGATACGCAGTATTTT.

This clonotype was observed at least ten times. V is TRBV12-3 or TRBV12-4 and J is TRBJ1-1; the match to TRBD1 covers 8 bases. The CDR3 sequence is 13 residues long. The junction had 2 bases not matched to a gene; V was cut back by 1 base and J by 7 bases. The CDR3: CASSLGTGSEAFF. CDR3 coding DNA: TGTGCCAGCAGTTTAGGGACAGGGAGTGAAGCTTTCTTT.

This clonotype was seen many times. This chain links TRBV7-2 with TRBJ2-7; D may be TRBD1 or TRBD2 (5 bases each). The CDR3 runs to 16 residues. Trimming took 5 bases from V and 0 from J, leaving 17 bases between them. In germline, CDR1 is SGHTA, CDR2 FQGNSA. This CDR3 is CASSRKGTFDSYEQYF. In DNA, the CDR3 is TGTGCCAGCAGCCGAAAGGGGACCTTCGACTCCTACGAGCAGTACTTC.

This clonotype was counted ten times or more. This chain links TRBV20-1 with TRBJ2-7; 9 bases map to TRBD1. From germline, CDR1 is DFQATT and CDR2 SNEGSKA (reference sequence). V dropped 5 bases and J dropped 6; count of bases not matched to a gene: 5. The CDR3 runs to 12 residues. CDR3 DNA: TGCAGTGCTTCCCAGACAGGGGGCGAGCAGTACTTC. Translation gives CSASQTGGEQYF.

This clonotype was picked up many times. The chain's CDR3 is CASSLTFRGANSPLHF. The CDR3, as DNA: TGCGCCAGCAGCCTTACGTTTCGGGGGGCGAATTCACCCCTCCACTTT. The chain carries TRBV4-3 and TRBJ1-6, with a tentative D call TRBD1 (6 bases). Germline V gene sequence: CDR1 LGHNA, CDR2 YSLEER. The V end was cut by 4 bases, the J end by 7 bases, with 17 bases between. The CDR3 has 16 residues.

The rearrangement uses TRBV5-1 and TRBJ1-1, with D unclear. V shed 1 base and J shed 0 bases, with 13 bases lying between them. CDR1 SGHRS and CDR2 YFSETQ come from the germline V gene. CDR3 length: 16 residues. The CDR3 loop reads CASSLNSITLNTEAFF. CDR3 bases: TGCGCCAGCAGCTTGAACAGCATTACCTTGAACACTGAAGCTTTCTTT.

This clonotype came up many times. The rearrangement uses TRBV20-1 and TRBJ2-5, with unresolved D. V lost 5 bases and J 1 base, leaving 26 bases between the germline ends. Germline V CDR1 and CDR2: DFQATT, SNEGSKA (reference sequence). The CDR3 is made up of 18 amino acids. This CDR3 reads CSASSETEPTRGQETQYF. CDR3 sequence (DNA): TGCAGTGCTTCGAGCGAGACCGAACCCACCCGAGGCCAAGAGACCCAGTACTTC.

This chain uses TRBV28 with TRBJ1-1, with D hard to call. The CDR3 totals 19 residues. The V gene lost 4 bases and the J gene lost 1 base, with 25 bases spanning the gap. Looked up from germline, CDR1 is MDHEN and CDR2 is SYDVKM. The DNA of the CDR3 is TGTGCCAGCAGTTCCGCGCGGTTACTCGATCCTTGGCGGAACACTGAAGCTTTCTTT. This sequence encodes CASSSARLLDPWRNTEAFF.

Only a few counts were recorded for this clonotype. The chain carries TRBV25-1 and TRBJ2-5; D uncertain. The germline gives CDR1 MGHDK, CDR2 SYGVNS. V lost 2 bases, J lost 5 bases, and 12 bases lay in between. This CDR3 has 14 amino acids. Here the CDR3 reads CASSENKGFETQYF. In nucleotides, the CDR3 is TGTGCCAGCAGTGAAAATAAAGGGTTCGAGACCCAGTACTTC.

This chain links TRBV11-2 with TRBJ2-3; possible D gene TRBD1, 5 bases. Germline values: CDR1 SGHAT, CDR2 FQNNGV. The ends were cut back, 5 bases at V and 0 bases at J, with 12 bases in the middle. CDR3 length equals 15 residues. CDR3 nucleotides: TGTGCCAGCAGCAGGAGACAGTATAGCACAGATACGCAGTATTTT. Its protein is CASSRRQYSTDTQYF.

This clonotype was seen repeatedly, ten times or more. The CDR3 sequence: CASSSLGGATDTQYF. For the CDR3, the DNA is TGTGCCAGCAGTTCCCTCGGGGGGGCCACAGATACGCAGTATTTT. The chain carries TRBV12-3 or TRBV12-4 and TRBJ2-3, with 8 bases aligning to TRBD2. The CDR3 is 15 amino acids. With V trimmed by 4 bases and J by 2 bases, 5 bases remained unmatched.

This clonotype has ten or more counts. This chain joins TRBV7-2 and TRBJ2-2; D ambiguous. V was pared by 2 bases and J by 6 bases, with 7 bases between. The germline V gene has CDR1 SGHTA and CDR2 FQGNSA. CDR3 length equals 13 residues. The DNA for the CDR3 is TGTGCCAGCAGCTTAAAGTTAGCCGGGGAGCTGTTTTTT. Its translation is CASSLKLAGELFF.

This rearrangement joins TRBV30 to TRBJ1-5; 9 nucleotides agree with TRBD1. Germline lookup yields CDR1 GTSNPN and CDR2 SVGIG (reference sequence). The CDR3 runs 17 residues. Trimming took 2 bases from V and 4 from J; bases not matched to a gene: 12. The CDR3 coding sequence is TGTGCCTGGAGTTACGGGGTGGGACAGGGTGGGAATCAGCCCCAGCATTTT. It yields the protein CAWSYGVGQGGNQPQHF.

This clonotype was seen repeatedly, ten times or more. The chain uses TRBV12-3 or TRBV12-4 and TRBJ1-3; TRBD1 matches 9 bases. The ends lost 0 bases at V and 2 bases at J; junction bases unmatched: 5. The CDR3 contains 17 residues. The CDR3 coding sequence is TGTGCCAGCAGTTTAGCTGGGACAGGGAAGACTGGAAACACCATATATTTT. Its protein is CASSLAGTGKTGNTIYF.

This clonotype has only a few counts. The chain links TRBV30 to TRBJ2-7; possible D gene TRBD2, 6 bases. Looked up from germline, CDR1 is GTSNPN and CDR2 is SVGIG (reference sequence). V was clipped by 2 bases and J by 9 bases, with 8 bases between them. CDR3 length: 10 residues. CDR3 in DNA: TGTGCCTGGAGTAGGGGACTGCAGTACTTC. Translation: CAWSRGLQYF.

This clonotype was picked up a small number of times. V and J are TRBV7-2 and TRBJ1-2; D gene uncertain. Germline V gene lookup returns CDR1 SGHTA and CDR2 FQGNSA. This CDR3 has 17 amino acids. V dropped 5 bases and J dropped 3 bases, with 22 bases sitting between them. CDR3 coding DNA: TGTGCCAGCAGCCCCCGTGGGTGGGGAGAAGTCCACTATGGCTACACCTTC. Translation gives CASSPRGWGEVHYGYTF.

This clonotype was observed at least ten times. This chain joins TRBV24-1 and TRBJ2-1; either TRBD1 or TRBD2 may fit D (5 bases each). Germline assignment: CDR1 KGHDR and CDR2 SFDVKD. Between the trimmed V and J ends, which lost 3 bases and 7 bases, there was a span of 15 bases. The CDR3 runs 15 residues. CDR3 coding DNA: TGTGCCACCAGTGATCTTGCCGGGGACCTGAATGAGCAGTTCTTC. This codes for CATSDLAGDLNEQFF.

In its sample, this clonotype was seen many times. The final CDR3 position lacks the conserved phenylalanine or tryptophan, pointing to a likely read error. It is unclear where the CDR3 begins or ends on the DNA, so no DNA is shown, and the CDR3 is as TCRdb lists it. The J gene is TRBJ2-7, the V gene TRBV6-6; the D segment call TRBD1 is taken from the table without a DNA check. Germline V gives CDR1 MNHNY, CDR2 SVGAGI (reference sequence). The CDR3 spans 12 residues, counting both ends. CDR3 amino acids: CASSYDPGVEQH.

The sample holds many counts of this clonotype. This chain joins TRBV20-1 and TRBJ2-7, with D possibly matching TRBD2 (5 bases). V was trimmed by 0 bases and J by 6 bases, leaving 12 bases between them. From germline, CDR1 is DFQATT and CDR2 SNEGSKA (reference sequence). The CDR3 covers 13 residues. CDR3 nucleotides: TGCAGTGCTAGAGATCCGGGGAAGATCGAGCAGTACTTC. Protein: CSARDPGKIEQYF.

The table lists this clonotype with many counts. J is TRBJ2-1 and V is TRBV10-3, with 10 bases fitting TRBD2. Germline CDR1 reads ENHRY; CDR2 reads SYGVKD. The CDR3 has 16 amino acids. The ends lost 6 bases at V and 8 bases at J; junction bases unmatched: 13. The CDR3 sequence: CAISEGPSGRGDEQFF. CDR3 coding DNA: TGTGCCATCAGCGAGGGCCCTAGCGGGAGAGGGGATGAGCAGTTCTTC.

This clonotype appeared a few times. The chain joins TRBV4-1 to TRBJ2-5; 10 bases line up with TRBD1. Germline V gene data show CDR1 as MGHRA and CDR2 as YSYEKL. This CDR3 has 15 amino acids. J lost 4 bases, V lost 4 bases, and 6 bases had no gene match. CDR3 DNA sequence: TGCGCCAGCAGCCCAGGGACAGGGGCGGGAGAGACCCAGTACTTC. Translating gives CASSPGTGAGETQYF.